This passage covers 13 T cell receptor beta chains from one sample sequenced in a study of blood T cell repertoires in COVID-19. Here immunoSEQ multiplex PCR was the method, and the copy in TCRdb shows in-frame clones only, minus some. This sample yields approximately 270,000 clones, of which 70% to 90% are seen a single time; roughly 9.6% belongs to the top ten. What was sequenced was peripheral blood. The source is a woman in her 70s with acute or convalescent COVID-19.

The rearrangement joins TRBV4-1 to TRBJ2-3, with D perhaps matching TRBD1 (6 bases). Germline V CDR1 and CDR2: MGHRA, YSYEKL. The CDR3 totals 16 residues. With 1 base removed from V and 2 bases from J, the gap between germline ends came to 13 bases. CDR3 residues: CASSQGTASYTDTQYF. For the CDR3, the DNA is TGCGCCAGCAGCCAAGGGACAGCCTCTTACACAGATACGCAGTATTTT.

V usage is TRBV11-2 and J usage is TRBJ2-1, with TRBD1 identical over 7 bases. J lost 3 bases, V lost 4 bases, and 3 bases had no gene match. The V gene's germline CDR1 is SGHAT and CDR2 FQNNGV. The CDR3 runs 14 residues. CDR3 bases: TGTGCCAGCAGCTCTTACAGGGGCTACAATGAGCAGTTCTTC. Encoded protein: CASSSYRGYNEQFF.

The chain uses TRBV11-2 and TRBJ1-1, with a weak D call TRBD1 (6 bases). V gave up 5 bases and J gave up 4 bases, with 17 bases separating them. CDR1 is SGHAT and CDR2 is FQNNGV in the germline V gene. CDR3 size: 15 residues. The CDR3: CASSLFWGRRTEAFF. The CDR3 DNA is TGTGCCAGCAGCCTTTTTTGGGGGCGACGCACTGAAGCTTTCTTT.

J is TRBJ1-3 and V is TRBV19; D call uncertain. Per the germline V gene, CDR1 is LNHDA and CDR2 is SQIVND (reference sequence). This CDR3 has 11 amino acids. Trimming pared 6 bases from V and 5 bases from J, leaving 5 bases between. The CDR3 is CASSPRNTIYF. The CDR3 DNA sequence: TGTGCCAGTAGCCCCAGAAACACCATATATTTT.

This chain uses TRBV7-2 with TRBJ1-2; 7 bases line up with TRBD1. The CDR3 runs 15 residues. Germline CDR1 is SGHTA and CDR2 is FQGNSA. V was clipped by 8 bases and J by 1 base; unmatched bases: 10. CDR3 bases: TGTGCCAGCCGGCAATACAGGGGTCTTAACTATGGCTACACCTTC. This codes for CASRQYRGLNYGYTF.

This clone was observed a single time. The chain has TRBV6-5 and TRBJ1-3, with a tentative D call TRBD1 (5 bases). Trimming removed 7 bases from V and 8 bases from J, with 15 bases in between. There are 13 residues in the CDR3. Germline V lookup: CDR1 MNHEY, CDR2 SVGAGI. DNA of the CDR3: TGTGCCAGCATAGTGACAGTAAGGGACACCATATATTTT. This encodes CASIVTVRDTIYF.

The rearrangement uses TRBV5-1 and TRBJ1-1, with D tentatively TRBD1 (6 bases). V was pared by 0 bases and J by 0 bases, with 12 bases between. The germline CDR1 and CDR2 sequences are SGHRS and YFSETQ. This CDR3 spans 16 amino acids. CDR3 protein: CASSLGTESMNTEAFF. In nucleotides, the CDR3 is TGCGCCAGCAGCTTGGGGACAGAATCAATGAACACTGAAGCTTTCTTT.

The chain employs TRBV9 and TRBJ1-4, with a tentative D call TRBD1 (5 bases). The CDR3 has 15 amino acids. Germline V gene lookup returns CDR1 SGDLS and CDR2 YYNGEE. V shed 3 bases and J shed 11 bases, with 20 bases lying between them. CDR3 amino acids: CASSAAQTRGGKLFF. The CDR3 DNA is TGTGCCAGCAGCGCCGCGCAGACTCGGGGGGGGAAACTGTTTTTT.

A few counts support this clone. The chain combines TRBV4-1 with TRBJ1-6; 7 bases fit TRBD1. The germline V gene encodes CDR1 MGHRA and CDR2 YSYEKL. The CDR3 sequence is 15 residues long. Germline trimming cut 0 bases from V and 9 bases from J; bases unmatched to any gene: 5. The DNA of the CDR3 is TGCGCCAGCAGCCAAGATCGACAGGGAACTTCACCCCTCCACTTT. It yields the protein CASSQDRQGTSPLHF.

The rearrangement joins TRBV18 to TRBJ2-7, with TRBD2 matching 7 bases. The V segment lost 3 bases and the J segment 3 bases; nucleotides outside the gene matches: 8. This CDR3 is built from 15 residues. Germline loops: CDR1 KGHSH, CDR2 LQKENI. The DNA for the CDR3 is TGTGCCAGCTCACCGGCGGGGAGGGGAGACTACGAGCAGTACTTC. This translates into CASSPAGRGDYEQYF.

The chain carries TRBV29-1 and TRBJ2-7; D is possibly TRBD2 (6 bases). CDR3 length equals 13 residues. Trimming cost V 1 base and J 5 bases, with 12 bases left between them. Germline values: CDR1 SQVTM, CDR2 ANQGSEA. The DNA for the CDR3 is TGCAGCGTTGAAGGAGACGGCGGGGACGAGCAGTACTTC. Protein: CSVEGDGGDEQYF.

In this sample, this clone turned up once. The V gene is TRBV25-1, the J gene TRBJ2-3, with D perhaps TRBD2 (5 bases). The V and J ends lost 3 bases and 2 bases respectively, with 12 bases between them. Germline loops: CDR1 MGHDK, CDR2 SYGVNS. The length of the CDR3 is 15 residues. The CDR3 bases are TGTGCCAGCAGTGAGATGACGACTAACACAGATACGCAGTATTTT. Translating it yields CASSEMTTNTDTQYF.

For this clone: The sample contains more than one DNA sequence encoding this CDR3. CDR3 loop: CASSPGGSTDTQYF. The CDR3 DNA sequence: TGCGCCAGCAGCCCCGGGGGAAGCACAGATACGCAGTATTTT. This sequence joins TRBV5-1 and TRBJ2-3; D might be TRBD2 (6 bases). This CDR3 comprises 14 residues. CDR1 and CDR2 (germline): SGHRS, YFSETQ. V was cut by 4 bases and J by 0 bases, with 9 bases left in between.